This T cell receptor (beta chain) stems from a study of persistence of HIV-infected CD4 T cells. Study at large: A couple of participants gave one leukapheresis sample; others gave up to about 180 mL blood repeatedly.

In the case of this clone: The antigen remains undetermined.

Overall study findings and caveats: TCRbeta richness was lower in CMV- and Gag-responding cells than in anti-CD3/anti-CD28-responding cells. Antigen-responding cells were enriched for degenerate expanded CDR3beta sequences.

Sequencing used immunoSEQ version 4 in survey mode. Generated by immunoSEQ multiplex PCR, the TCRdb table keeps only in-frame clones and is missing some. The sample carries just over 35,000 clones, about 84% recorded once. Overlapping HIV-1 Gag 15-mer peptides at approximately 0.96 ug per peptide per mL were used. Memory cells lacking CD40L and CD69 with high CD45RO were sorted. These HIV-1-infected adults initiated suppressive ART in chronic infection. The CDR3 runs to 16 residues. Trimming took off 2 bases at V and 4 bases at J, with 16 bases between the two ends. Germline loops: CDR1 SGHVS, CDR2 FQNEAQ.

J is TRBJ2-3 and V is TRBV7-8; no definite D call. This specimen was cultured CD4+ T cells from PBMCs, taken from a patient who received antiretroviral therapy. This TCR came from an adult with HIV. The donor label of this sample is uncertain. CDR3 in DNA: TGTGCCAGCAGCTTACCAGTAGGGATTCGGGCAGATACGCAGTATTTT. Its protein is CASSLPVGIRADTQYF.